The clone carrying this T cell receptor (beta chain) was observed many times. These data are taken from a study of T cells after yellow fever vaccination. Findings and caveats of the study: Post-booster reappearance was seen for most primary-vaccination clones (around 96% CD4, around 90% CD8).

MiXCR, applied by TCRdb to the 5' RACE reads, yields one record per CDR3 protein. The repertoire holds 20,000 to 25,000 distinct CDR3 sequences, with roughly 5% as singletons. Germline CDR1 reads SGHNT; CDR2 reads YYREEE (reference sequence). The V end lost 4 bases, the J end lost 0 bases, and 18 bases lay between the germline ends. The CDR3 is 17 residues long. This receptor was obtained from a man between 18 and 35 years old who received the YFV17D yellow fever vaccine. The chain recombines TRBV5-4 with TRBJ2-3; the D gene is possibly TRBD1 (5 bases). The sample in question was PBMCs, either bulk or a sorted T-cell subset (CD4+, CD8+, memory, or dextramer-sorted; not recorded which), obtained around 45 days after the first yellow fever vaccination. The CDR3 DNA is TGTGCCAGCAGCCCCCCCGACAGCCCCCCTAGCACAGATACGCAGTATTTT. Encoded protein: CASSPPDSPPSTDTQYF.